This entry describes one T cell receptor (beta chain). This CDR3 is 18 amino acids long. CDR1 and CDR2 from the germline V gene are SGHKS and YYEKEE (reference sequence). V trimming: 3 bases; J trimming: 7 bases; junction bases outside the gene matches: 15. The data are from a study of blood T cell repertoires in COVID-19. Whole-study context: The United States, Italy and Spain were the sources of the acute and convalescent COVID-19 samples.

Authors' analysis steps: Amplification of reference gene primers was used by the study to estimate nucleated cell counts. Assay used: immunoSEQ multiplex PCR; TCRdb lists only in-frame clones, some missing. V and J calls and clone size are copied from that table; D and trimming were computed from the DNA. The data contain 140,000 or so clones, 75% to 85% of them singletons. The sequencing sample was made of peripheral blood. This clonotype was obtained from a man aged 60 to 69 with active or convalescent COVID-19. This chain connects TRBV5-5 to TRBJ1-4; TRBD1 matches at 10 bases. Written as DNA, the CDR3 is TGTGCCAGCAGCTCGAGGACAGGGGGATTCGTTATTCGTGAAAAACTGTTTTTT. It encodes CASSSRTGGFVIREKLFF.